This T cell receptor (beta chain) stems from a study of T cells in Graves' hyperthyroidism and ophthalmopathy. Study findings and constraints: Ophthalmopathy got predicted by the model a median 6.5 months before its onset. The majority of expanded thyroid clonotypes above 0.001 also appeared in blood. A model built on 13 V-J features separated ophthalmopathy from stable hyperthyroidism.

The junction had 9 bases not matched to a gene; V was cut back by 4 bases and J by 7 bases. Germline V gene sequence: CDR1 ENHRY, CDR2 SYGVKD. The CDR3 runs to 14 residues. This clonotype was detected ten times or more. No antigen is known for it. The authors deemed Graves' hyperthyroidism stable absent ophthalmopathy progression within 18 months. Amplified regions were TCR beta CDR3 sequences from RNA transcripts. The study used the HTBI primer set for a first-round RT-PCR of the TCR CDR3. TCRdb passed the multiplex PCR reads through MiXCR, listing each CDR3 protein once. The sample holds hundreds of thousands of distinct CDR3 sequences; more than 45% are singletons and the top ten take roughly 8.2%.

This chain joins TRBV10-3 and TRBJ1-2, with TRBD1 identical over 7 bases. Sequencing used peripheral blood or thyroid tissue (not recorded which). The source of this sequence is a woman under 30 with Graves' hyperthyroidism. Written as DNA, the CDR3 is TGTGCCATCAGTGCTTTTATAAGGGGGCTTGGCTACACCTTC. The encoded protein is CAISAFIRGLGYTF.